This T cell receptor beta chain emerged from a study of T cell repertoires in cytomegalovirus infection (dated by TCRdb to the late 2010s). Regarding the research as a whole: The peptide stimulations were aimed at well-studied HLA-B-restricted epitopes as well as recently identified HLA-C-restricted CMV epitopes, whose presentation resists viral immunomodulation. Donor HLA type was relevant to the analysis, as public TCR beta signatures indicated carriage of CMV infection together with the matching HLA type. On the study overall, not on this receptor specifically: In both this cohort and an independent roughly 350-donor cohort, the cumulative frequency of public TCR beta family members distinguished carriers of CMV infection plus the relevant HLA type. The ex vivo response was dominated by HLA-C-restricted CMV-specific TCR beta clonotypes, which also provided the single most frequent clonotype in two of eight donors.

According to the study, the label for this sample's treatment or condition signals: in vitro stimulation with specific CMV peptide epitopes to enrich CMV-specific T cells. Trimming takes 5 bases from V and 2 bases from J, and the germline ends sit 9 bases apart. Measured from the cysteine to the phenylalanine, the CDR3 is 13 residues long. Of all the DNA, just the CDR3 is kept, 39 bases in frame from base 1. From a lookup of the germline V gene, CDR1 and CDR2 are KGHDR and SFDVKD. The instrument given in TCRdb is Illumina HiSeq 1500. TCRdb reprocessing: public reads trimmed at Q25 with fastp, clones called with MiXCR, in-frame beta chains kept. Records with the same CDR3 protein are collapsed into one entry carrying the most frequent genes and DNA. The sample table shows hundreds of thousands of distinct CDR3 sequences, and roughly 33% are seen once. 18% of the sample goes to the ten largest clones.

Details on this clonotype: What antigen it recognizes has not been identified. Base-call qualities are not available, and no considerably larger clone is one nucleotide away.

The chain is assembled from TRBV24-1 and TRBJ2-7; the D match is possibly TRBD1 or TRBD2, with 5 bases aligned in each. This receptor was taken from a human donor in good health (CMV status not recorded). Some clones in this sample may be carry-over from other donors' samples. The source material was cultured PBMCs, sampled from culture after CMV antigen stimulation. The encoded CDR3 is CATSGGRTYEQYF. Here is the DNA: TGTGCCACCAGTGGGGGACGGACCTACGAGCAGTACTTC.